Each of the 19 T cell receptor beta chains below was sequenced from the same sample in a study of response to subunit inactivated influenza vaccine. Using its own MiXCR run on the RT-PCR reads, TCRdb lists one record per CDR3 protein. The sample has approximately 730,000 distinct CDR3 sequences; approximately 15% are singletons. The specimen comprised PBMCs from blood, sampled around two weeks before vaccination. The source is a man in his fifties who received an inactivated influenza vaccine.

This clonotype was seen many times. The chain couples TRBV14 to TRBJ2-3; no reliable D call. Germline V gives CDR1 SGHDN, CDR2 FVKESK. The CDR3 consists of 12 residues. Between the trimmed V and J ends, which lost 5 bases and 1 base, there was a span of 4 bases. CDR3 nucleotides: TGTGCCAGCAGCGCCCGCACAGATACGCAGTATTTT. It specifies CASSARTDTQYF.

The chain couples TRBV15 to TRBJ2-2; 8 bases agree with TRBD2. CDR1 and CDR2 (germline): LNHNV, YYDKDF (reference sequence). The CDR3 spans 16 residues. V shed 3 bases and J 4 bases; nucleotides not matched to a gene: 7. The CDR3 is CATSRETSVSTGELFF. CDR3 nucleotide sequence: TGTGCCACCAGCAGGGAGACTAGCGTTAGCACCGGGGAGCTGTTTTTT.

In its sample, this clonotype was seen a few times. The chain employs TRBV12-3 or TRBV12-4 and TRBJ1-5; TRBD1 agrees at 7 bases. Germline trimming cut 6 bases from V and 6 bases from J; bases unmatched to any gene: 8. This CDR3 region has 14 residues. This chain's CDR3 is CASRHQGVGQPQHF. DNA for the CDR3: TGTGCCAGCAGACATCAGGGGGTCGGTCAGCCCCAGCATTTT.

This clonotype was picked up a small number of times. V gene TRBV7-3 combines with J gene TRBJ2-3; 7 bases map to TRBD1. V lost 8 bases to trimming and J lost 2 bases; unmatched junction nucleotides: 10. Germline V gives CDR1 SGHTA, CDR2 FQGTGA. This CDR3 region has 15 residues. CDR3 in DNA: TGTGCCAGCGGCCCGACAGGGTCAAACACAGATACGCAGTATTTT. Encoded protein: CASGPTGSNTDTQYF.

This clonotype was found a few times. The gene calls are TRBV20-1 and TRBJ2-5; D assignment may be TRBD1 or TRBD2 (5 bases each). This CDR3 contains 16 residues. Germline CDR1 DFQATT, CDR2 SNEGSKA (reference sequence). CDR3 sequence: CRPLLGTKPLSETQYF. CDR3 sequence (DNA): TGCAGGCCATTACTCGGGACGAAGCCCTTATCGGAGACCCAGTACTTC.

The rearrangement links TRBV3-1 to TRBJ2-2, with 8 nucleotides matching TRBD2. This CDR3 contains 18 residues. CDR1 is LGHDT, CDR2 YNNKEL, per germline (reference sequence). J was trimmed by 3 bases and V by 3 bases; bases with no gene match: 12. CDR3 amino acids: CASSHTGSVRGDTGELFF. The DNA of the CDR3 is TGTGCCAGCAGCCACACGGGGTCCGTGCGGGGGGACACCGGGGAGCTGTTTTTT.

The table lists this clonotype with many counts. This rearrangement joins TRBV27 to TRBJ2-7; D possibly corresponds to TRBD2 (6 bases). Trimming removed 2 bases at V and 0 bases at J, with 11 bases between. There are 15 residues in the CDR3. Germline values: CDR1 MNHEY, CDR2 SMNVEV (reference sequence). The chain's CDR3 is CASSLRTTYSYEQYF. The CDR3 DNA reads TGTGCCAGCAGTTTAAGGACTACATACTCCTACGAGCAGTACTTC.

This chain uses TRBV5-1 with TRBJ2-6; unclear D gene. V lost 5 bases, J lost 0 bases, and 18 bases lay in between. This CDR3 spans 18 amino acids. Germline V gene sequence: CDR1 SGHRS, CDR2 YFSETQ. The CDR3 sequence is CASSLREPTRSGANVLTF. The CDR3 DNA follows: TGCGCCAGCAGTCTTAGGGAACCCACCCGCTCTGGGGCCAACGTCCTGACTTTC.

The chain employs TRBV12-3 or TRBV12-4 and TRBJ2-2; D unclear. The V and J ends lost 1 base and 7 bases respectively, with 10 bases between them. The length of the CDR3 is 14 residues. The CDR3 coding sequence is TGTGCCAGCAGTTTAGATGGCAAAATCGGGGAGCTGTTTTTT. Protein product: CASSLDGKIGELFF.

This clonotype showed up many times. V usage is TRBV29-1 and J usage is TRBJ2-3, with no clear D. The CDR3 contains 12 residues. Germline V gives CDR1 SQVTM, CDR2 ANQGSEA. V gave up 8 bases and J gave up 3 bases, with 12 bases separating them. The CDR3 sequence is CSSRPRTDTQYF. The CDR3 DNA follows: TGCAGCAGTAGACCTCGGACAGATACGCAGTATTTT.

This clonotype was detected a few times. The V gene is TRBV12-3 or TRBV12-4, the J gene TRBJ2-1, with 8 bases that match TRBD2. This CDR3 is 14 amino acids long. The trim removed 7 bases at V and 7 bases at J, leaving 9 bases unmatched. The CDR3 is CASKPGLGRNEQFF. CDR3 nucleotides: TGTGCCAGCAAACCGGGACTAGGCCGGAATGAGCAGTTCTTC.

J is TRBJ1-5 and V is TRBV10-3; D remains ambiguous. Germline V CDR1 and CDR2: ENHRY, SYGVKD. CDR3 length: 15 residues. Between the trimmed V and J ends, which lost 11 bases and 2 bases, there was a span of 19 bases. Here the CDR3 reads CASSDRTVGNQPQHF. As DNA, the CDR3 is TGTGCCTCCTCGGACCGGACCGTGGGCAATCAGCCCCAGCATTTT.

The CDR3 loop is CATSTRRTGPSGANVLTF. For the CDR3, the DNA is TGTGCCACCAGCACACGAAGGACGGGACCCTCTGGGGCCAACGTCCTGACTTTC. This chain links TRBV15 with TRBJ2-6; the D gene could be TRBD1 or TRBD2 (5 bases each). This CDR3 has 18 amino acids. Trimming removed 4 bases from V and 0 bases from J, with 16 bases in between. Germline loops: CDR1 LNHNV, CDR2 YYDKDF (reference sequence). Full variable domain (missing parts from reference TRBV15 and TRBJ2-6): DAMVIQNPRYQVTQFGKPVTLSCSQTLNHNVMYWYQQKSSQAPKLLFHYYDKDFNNEADTPDNFQSRRPNTSFCFLDIRSPGLGDTAMYLCATSTRRTGPSGANVLTFGAGSRLTVL.

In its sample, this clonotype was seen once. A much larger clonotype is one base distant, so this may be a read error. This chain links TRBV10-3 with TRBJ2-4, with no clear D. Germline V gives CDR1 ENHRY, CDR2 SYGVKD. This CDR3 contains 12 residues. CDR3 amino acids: CAISAGKKIQYF. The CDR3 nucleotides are TGTGCCATCTCGGCAGGTAAAAAGATTCAGTACTTC.

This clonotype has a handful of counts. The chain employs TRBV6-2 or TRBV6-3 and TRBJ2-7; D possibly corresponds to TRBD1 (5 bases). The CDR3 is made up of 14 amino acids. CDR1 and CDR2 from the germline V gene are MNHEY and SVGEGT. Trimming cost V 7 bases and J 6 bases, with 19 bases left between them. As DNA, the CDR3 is TGTGCCAGCAACCCCCCCGTGACAGCCTCCGAGCAGTACTTC. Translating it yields CASNPPVTASEQYF.

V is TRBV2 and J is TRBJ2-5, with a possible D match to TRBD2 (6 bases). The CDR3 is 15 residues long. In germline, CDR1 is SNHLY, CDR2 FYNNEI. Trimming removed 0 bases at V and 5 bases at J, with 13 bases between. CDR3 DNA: TGTGCCAGCAGTGAAGCACCCGGGACTTTGGAGACCCAGTACTTC. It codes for CASSEAPGTLETQYF.

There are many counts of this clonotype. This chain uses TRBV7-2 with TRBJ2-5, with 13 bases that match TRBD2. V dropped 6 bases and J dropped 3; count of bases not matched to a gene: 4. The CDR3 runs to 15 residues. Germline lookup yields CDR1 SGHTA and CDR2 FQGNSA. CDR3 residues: CASSRTSGGEETQYF. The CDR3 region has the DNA TGTGCCAGCAGTCGGACTAGCGGGGGAGAAGAGACCCAGTACTTC.

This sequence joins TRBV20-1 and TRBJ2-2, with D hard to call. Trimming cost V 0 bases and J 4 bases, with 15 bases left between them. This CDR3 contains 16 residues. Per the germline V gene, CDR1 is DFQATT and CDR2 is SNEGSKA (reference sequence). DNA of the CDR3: TGCAGTGCTAGAGATACATTAAAGGTGTTCACCGGGGAGCTGTTTTTT. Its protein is CSARDTLKVFTGELFF.

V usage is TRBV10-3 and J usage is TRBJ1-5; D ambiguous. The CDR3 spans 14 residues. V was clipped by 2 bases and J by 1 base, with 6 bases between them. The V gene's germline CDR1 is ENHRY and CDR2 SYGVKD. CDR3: CAISEVSSNQPQHF. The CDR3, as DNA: TGTGCCATCAGTGAGGTGAGCAGCAATCAGCCCCAGCATTTT.